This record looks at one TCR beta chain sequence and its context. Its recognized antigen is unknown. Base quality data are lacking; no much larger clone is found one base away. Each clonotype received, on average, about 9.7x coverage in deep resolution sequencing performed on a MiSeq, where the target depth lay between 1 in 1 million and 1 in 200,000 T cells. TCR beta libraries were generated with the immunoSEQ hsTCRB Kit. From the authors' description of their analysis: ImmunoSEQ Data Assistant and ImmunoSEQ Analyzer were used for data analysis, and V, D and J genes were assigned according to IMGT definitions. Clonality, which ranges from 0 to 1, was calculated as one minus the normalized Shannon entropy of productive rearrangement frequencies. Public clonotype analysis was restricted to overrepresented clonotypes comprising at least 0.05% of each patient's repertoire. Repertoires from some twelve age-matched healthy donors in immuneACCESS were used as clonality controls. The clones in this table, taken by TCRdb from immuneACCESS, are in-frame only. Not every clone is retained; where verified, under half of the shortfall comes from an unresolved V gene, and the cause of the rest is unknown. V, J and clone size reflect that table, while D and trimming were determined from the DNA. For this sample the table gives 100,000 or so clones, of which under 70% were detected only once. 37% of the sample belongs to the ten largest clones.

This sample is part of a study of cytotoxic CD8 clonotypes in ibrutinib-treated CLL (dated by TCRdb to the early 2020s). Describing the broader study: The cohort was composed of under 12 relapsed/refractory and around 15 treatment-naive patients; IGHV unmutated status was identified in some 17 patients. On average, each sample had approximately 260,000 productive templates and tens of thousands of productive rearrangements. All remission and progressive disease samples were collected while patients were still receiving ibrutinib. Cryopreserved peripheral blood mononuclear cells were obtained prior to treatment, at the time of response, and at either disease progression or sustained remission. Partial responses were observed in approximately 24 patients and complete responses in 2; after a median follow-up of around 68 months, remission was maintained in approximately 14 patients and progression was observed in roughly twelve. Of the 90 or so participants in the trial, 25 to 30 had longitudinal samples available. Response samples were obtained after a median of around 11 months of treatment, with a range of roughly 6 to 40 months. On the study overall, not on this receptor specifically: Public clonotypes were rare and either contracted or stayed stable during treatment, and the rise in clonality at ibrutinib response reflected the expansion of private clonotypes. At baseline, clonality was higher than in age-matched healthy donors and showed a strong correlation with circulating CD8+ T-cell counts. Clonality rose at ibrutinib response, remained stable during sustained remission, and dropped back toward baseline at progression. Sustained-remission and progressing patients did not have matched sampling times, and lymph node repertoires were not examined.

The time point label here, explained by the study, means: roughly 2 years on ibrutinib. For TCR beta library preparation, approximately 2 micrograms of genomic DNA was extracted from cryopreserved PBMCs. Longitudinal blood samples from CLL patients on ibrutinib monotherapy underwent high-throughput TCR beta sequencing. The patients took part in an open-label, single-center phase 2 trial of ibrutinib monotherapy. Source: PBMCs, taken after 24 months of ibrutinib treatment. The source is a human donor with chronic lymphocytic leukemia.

The sequence in DNA is TGTGCCAGCAGCTACCGGACAGGGAGGGATTCACCCCTCCACTTT. Its protein reads: CASSYRTGRDSPLHF. Recombination joined TRBV5-6 with TRBJ1-6; 8 bases in the middle match TRBD1. CDR1 SGHDT and CDR2 YYEEEE were looked up in the germline V gene. The CDR3 sequence holds 15 residues, the cysteine and phenylalanine included. Only the CDR3 DNA stays, 45 bases, in frame from base 1. Trimmed from V: 3 bases; trimmed from J: 8 bases; junction bases lacking a gene match: 7.